Each of the 18 T cell receptor beta chains below was sequenced from the same sample in a study of neurological immune-mediated disorders. From the 5' RACE reads, TCRdb called clonotypes with MiXCR, one entry per CDR3 protein. The sample contains roughly 80,000 distinct CDR3 sequences, under 10% of which appear only once. The sample comprised PBMCs. Receptor source: a man aged 50 to 60 in good health.

This clonotype was detected many times. The chain couples TRBV4-2 to TRBJ1-5; 10 bases match TRBD1. The CDR3 is 16 residues long. Per germline, CDR1 LGHNA and CDR2 YNFKEQ. The V and J ends lost 4 bases and 1 base, in that order; junction bases with no gene match: 4. CDR3 residues: CASSPTDRGSNQPQHF. CDR3 in DNA: TGTGCCAGCAGCCCGACGGACAGGGGGAGCAATCAGCCCCAGCATTTT.

This clonotype has ten or more counts. The genes are TRBV19 and TRBJ2-1, with a weak D call TRBD2 (6 bases). Germline CDR1 is LNHDA and CDR2 is SQIVND (reference sequence). V dropped 3 bases and J dropped 1 base, with 13 bases sitting between them. The CDR3 runs 16 residues. Here the CDR3 reads CASSISGGGSYNEQFF. In DNA form, the CDR3 reads TGTGCCAGTAGTATTTCCGGGGGAGGATCCTACAATGAGCAGTTCTTC.

At least ten counts were recorded for this clonotype. The J gene is TRBJ1-4, the V gene TRBV20-1; perhaps TRBD1 as D (5 bases). CDR3 length: 15 residues. Germline values: CDR1 DFQATT, CDR2 SNEGSKA (reference sequence). V lost 3 bases, J lost 9 bases, and 20 bases lay in between. CDR3 coding DNA: TGCAGTGCTAGGGGGGAGGTCGGAGCAGGTCAAAAACTGTTTTTT. Protein: CSARGEVGAGQKLFF.

This clonotype was seen at least ten times. The chain recombines TRBV5-1 with TRBJ2-3; 8 bases map to TRBD2. The CDR3 is made up of 16 amino acids. Germline V lookup: CDR1 SGHRS, CDR2 YFSETQ. J gave up 6 bases and V 4 bases, and 13 bases lay outside the gene matches. CDR3 sequence (DNA): TGCGCCAGCAGCCCAACGGACGGGGGGGCGTGGGATACGCAGTATTTT. This gives the protein CASSPTDGGAWDTQYF.

The table lists this clonotype with many counts. The chain combines TRBV5-1 with TRBJ2-5, with D unclear. Trimming cost V 0 bases and J 0 bases, with 6 bases left between them. The CDR3 is 14 residues long. Germline CDR1 reads SGHRS; CDR2 reads YFSETQ. The CDR3 DNA sequence: TGCGCCAGCAGCTTGGGGGCTAACCAAGAGACCCAGTACTTC. It yields the protein CASSLGANQETQYF.

This clonotype was seen ten or more times. The J gene is TRBJ2-5, the V gene TRBV20-1; D gene unclear. Trimming stripped 5 bases from V and 1 base from J, with 8 bases between. This CDR3 has 12 amino acids. The germline CDR1 and CDR2 sequences are DFQATT and SNEGSKA (reference sequence). The CDR3 loop is CSAWIAQETQYF. CDR3 nucleotide sequence: TGCAGTGCTTGGATAGCCCAAGAGACCCAGTACTTC.

The sample holds one count of this clonotype. This may stem from a read error, because a much larger clone lies one nucleotide away. J is TRBJ2-5 and V is TRBV7-3, with 14 nucleotides matching TRBD2. The length of the CDR3 is 16 residues. Germline V lookup: CDR1 SGHTA, CDR2 FQGTGA. The CDR3 protein is CANSPPGLAGGETQYF. The DNA for the CDR3 is TGTGCCAACAGCCCACCTGGACTAGCGGGAGGAGAGACCCAGTACTTC.

Of note for this clonotype: Just one base apart from a much larger clone, this may be a read error. The chain joins TRBV20-1 to TRBJ2-1; 8 nucleotides line up with TRBD2. The CDR3 is made up of 11 amino acids. J was trimmed by 12 bases and V by 6 bases; bases with no gene match: 7. The germline V gene encodes CDR1 DFQATT and CDR2 SNEGSKA (reference sequence). The CDR3 loop is CSARLAGLQFF. The DNA of the CDR3 is TGCAGTGCCCGCTTAGCGGGATTGCAGTTCTTC.

This clonotype was found many times. J is TRBJ2-1 and V is TRBV5-1; TRBD2 aligns across 9 bases. Unmatched junction bases numbered 12, after V lost 9 bases and J lost 5 bases. The CDR3 sequence is 15 residues long. Per germline, CDR1 SGHRS and CDR2 YFSETQ. CDR3 sequence reads: CATQPGLAFNNEQFF. Here the CDR3 DNA reads TGCGCCACTCAACCGGGACTAGCATTTAACAATGAGCAGTTCTTC.

Many counts were recorded for this clonotype. The chain recombines TRBV5-1 with TRBJ2-1, with D tentatively TRBD1 (5 bases). The germline V and J ends were trimmed by 5 bases and 8 bases, with 20 bases remaining between them. CDR3 size: 15 residues. In germline, CDR1 is SGHRS, CDR2 YFSETQ. The CDR3, as DNA: TGCGCCAGCAGATCTACAGGCTCTCCGGACGATGAGCAGTTCTTC. Amino acids: CASRSTGSPDDEQFF.

Many counts were recorded for this clonotype. V is TRBV7-8 and J is TRBJ2-1; a possible D gene is TRBD2 (5 bases). The CDR3 is 17 amino acids. From germline, CDR1 is SGHVS and CDR2 FQNEAQ. Trimming removed 1 base from V and 0 bases from J, with 13 bases in between. CDR3 coding DNA: TGTGCCAGCAGCTTAGATGTTAGCGCGAGCTCCTACAATGAGCAGTTCTTC. Its protein product is CASSLDVSASSYNEQFF. Looking up the rest from reference TRBV7-8 and TRBJ2-1 gives the full variable domain: GAGVSQSPRYKVAKRGQDVALRCDPISGHVSLFWYQQALGQGPEFLTYFQNEAQLDKSGLPSDRFFAERPEGSVSTLKIQRTQQEDSAVYLCASSLDVSASSYNEQFFGPGTRLTVL.

This clonotype was observed many times. This chain links TRBV20-1 with TRBJ2-3; 10 bases align to TRBD2. The germline gives CDR1 DFQATT, CDR2 SNEGSKA (reference sequence). The CDR3 is made up of 17 amino acids. V lost 3 bases, J lost 6 bases, and 15 bases stayed unmatched. CDR3 nucleotides: TGCAGTGCTAGTCCTATAGGGACTAGCGCCGGAGGGGATACGCAGTATTTT. Its protein is CSASPIGTSAGGDTQYF.

This clonotype showed up many times. The genes are TRBV12-3 or TRBV12-4 and TRBJ1-6; weak D call: TRBD1 (5 bases). Trimming stripped 3 bases from V and 10 bases from J, with 10 bases between. The CDR3 has 13 residues. The CDR3 protein is CASSFHGGSPLHF. CDR3 nucleotides: TGTGCCAGCAGTTTCCACGGGGGATCACCCCTCCACTTT.

This clonotype was detected many times. The V call is TRBV7-2, the J call TRBJ1-6; D remains ambiguous. Germline V gene sequence: CDR1 SGHTA, CDR2 FQGNSA. The V and J ends lost 0 bases and 7 bases respectively, with 16 bases between them. CDR3 length equals 17 residues. The CDR3 region has the DNA TGTGCCAGCAGCTTAGCGGGTCAGCTGGGAGGGAATTCACCCCTCCACTTT. Encoded protein: CASSLAGQLGGNSPLHF. Full variable domain (outside the CDR3, taken from reference TRBV7-2 and TRBJ1-6): GAGVSQSPSNKVTEKGKDVELRCDPISGHTALYWYRQSLGQGLEFLIYFQGNSAPDKSGLPSDRFSAERTGGSVSTLTIQRTQQEDSAVYLCASSLAGQLGGNSPLHFGNGTRLTVT.

This chain links TRBV11-2 with TRBJ1-2; 9 nucleotides agree with TRBD1. The CDR3 covers 15 residues. Germline trimming cut 5 bases from V and 4 bases from J; bases unmatched to any gene: 8. Germline V lookup: CDR1 SGHAT, CDR2 FQNNGV. In DNA, the CDR3 is TGTGCCAGCAGCCCTACGGGACAGGGCCGCTATGGCTACACCTTC. Its protein product is CASSPTGQGRYGYTF.

This clonotype was counted ten times or more. The chain links TRBV7-9 to TRBJ1-6, with TRBD1 as a possible D gene (6 bases). The germline V gene has CDR1 SEHNR and CDR2 FQNEAQ (reference sequence). The CDR3 is made up of 14 amino acids. V lost 3 bases and J lost 7, with 10 bases in between. The CDR3 here is CASSFNGQNSPLHF. Written as DNA, the CDR3 is TGTGCCAGCAGCTTTAATGGACAGAATTCACCCCTCCACTTT.

Many counts were recorded for this clonotype. The chain joins TRBV20-1 to TRBJ2-5, with 9 bases lining up with TRBD2. The junction had 4 bases not matched to a gene; V was cut back by 0 bases and J by 2 bases. CDR1 DFQATT and CDR2 SNEGSKA come from the germline V gene (reference sequence). There are 15 residues in the CDR3. The CDR3 is CSARDATSGQETQYF. Here the CDR3 DNA reads TGCAGTGCTAGAGATGCGACTAGCGGACAAGAGACCCAGTACTTC.

This clonotype was detected ten times or more. J is TRBJ2-7 and V is TRBV11-2; D might be TRBD1 (5 bases). CDR3 size: 14 residues. Germline V gene lookup returns CDR1 SGHAT and CDR2 FQNNGV. The V gene lost 3 bases and the J gene lost 4 bases, with 13 bases spanning the gap. The CDR3 DNA sequence: TGTGCCAGCAGCTTCAACCCCAGGGATTACGAGCAGTACTTC. This gives the protein CASSFNPRDYEQYF.